The T cell receptor beta chain under discussion was sequenced for a study of vaccination and CD4 T cells after COVID-19. Study details: At a median 72 days (range 14 to 241) after dose two, post-vaccine samples were obtained. Whole-study results and caveats: Early post-infection timepoints were missing, and relatively few convalescent patients were studied.

About this clonotype itself: Its antigen is as yet unknown.

Treatment specified: approximately 9-day PBMC culture with coronavirus spike peptide pools or control peptides (ViraFEST assay). Each well received fewer than 2.5 million PBMCs, cultured with 10 IU/ml IL-2 and 9.5 to 10 ug/ml peptide pools. Trimming took 4 bases from V and 8 from J, leaving 11 bases between them. The length of the CDR3 is 13 residues. CDR1 and CDR2 from the germline V gene are MGHDK and SYGVNS. Oncomine TCR Beta short-read sequencing was applied to DNA from cultured CD4+ T cells. Genomic DNA extraction was carried out from cultured CD4+ T cells. TCRdb reprocessed the PCR reads via MiXCR and lists one record per CDR3 protein. This table has some 16,000 distinct CDR3 sequences, about three quarters appearing once.

The TCR sequence derives from a human donor who received a COVID-19 vaccine. Sequencing used CD4+ T cells from blood, cultured in vitro, obtained after SARS-CoV-2 vaccination. The gene calls are TRBV25-1 and TRBJ2-2; D remains ambiguous. The CDR3 bases are TGTGCCAGCAGTGCGGGTTGGGGAGGGGAGCTGTTTTTT. Protein: CASSAGWGGELFF.